These T cell receptor beta chains were read from a single sample in a study of T-cell reconstitution after alpha-beta-depleted transplantation in children. TCRdb reanalysed the PCR reads using MiXCR and keeps one entry per CDR3 protein. In the table there are around 600,000 distinct CDR3 sequences, about 11% of which are singletons. The specimen was PBMCs from the stem cell graft donor, collected from the stem cell graft. These receptors all stem from a human donor who donated a stem cell graft to a child with acute myeloid leukemia. Both conserved end residues are trimmed from each CDR3.

CDR3	V	J
SARVAGGAADTQY	TRBV20-1	TRBJ2-3
ASGGGYGYT	TRBV27	TRBJ1-2
SATTGLAGPISYEQY	TRBV20-1	TRBJ2-7
SARGGRLLNQPQH	TRBV20-1	TRBJ1-5
ATVDGVSGNTIY	TRBV10-3	TRBJ1-3
ATSRDLAGEQY	TRBV15	TRBJ2-7
AWSRGGDTGELF	TRBV30	TRBJ2-2
ASGTPYTGELF	TRBV28	TRBJ2-2
ASRVGTSGPPFTDTQY	TRBV12-3/TRBV12-4	TRBJ2-3
ASSVVGVAGELF	TRBV9	TRBJ2-2
ASSLGWLPGVYGYT	TRBV5-1	TRBJ1-2
SGAGTGNNEQF	TRBV29-1	TRBJ2-1
ASSLSLAGSKFGEQY	TRBV6-2/TRBV6-3	TRBJ2-7
CARDIKAGAYNEQF	TRBV20-1	TRBJ2-1
AISHGRAGGEDTEAF	TRBV10-3	TRBJ1-1
ASSPQSGAETQY	TRBV18	TRBJ2-5
ASSAKGGRVTGNTIY	TRBV9	TRBJ1-3
SVETGAGDTQY	TRBV29-1	TRBJ2-3
SARDGTSGPYEQY	TRBV20-1	TRBJ2-7
ASSPGSLRNTEAF	TRBV7-8	TRBJ1-1
ATASTGYEQY	TRBV24-1	TRBJ2-7
ALSGSLYEQY	TRBV30	TRBJ2-7
AIREDRIQETQY	TRBV10-3	TRBJ2-5
SVEAGVGDEQY	TRBV29-1	TRBJ2-7
SARVSSGRMDTGELF	TRBV20-1	TRBJ2-2
ASSPGTVNTGELF	TRBV11-3	TRBJ2-2
ATSQPGQGTLEQY	TRBV24-1	TRBJ2-7
ASSLSFGASGWRGQF	TRBV28	TRBJ2-1
ATNRGLAKYNEQF	TRBV15	TRBJ2-1
ASSLWAGGTGELF	TRBV7-3	TRBJ2-2
ATSLDMMGALNTEAF	TRBV15	TRBJ1-1
ASSQEEGARETQY	TRBV4-2	TRBJ2-5
ASSASFTDTQY	TRBV9	TRBJ2-3
SATMIGIQETQY	TRBV20-1	TRBJ2-5
ATSRDLGFGYT	TRBV15	TRBJ1-2
ASSLFRGRAEAF	TRBV7-2	TRBJ1-1
ASSEDQGFTDTQY	TRBV9	TRBJ2-3
SVTTGYEQY	TRBV29-1	TRBJ2-7
SARGGGGLTPANTGELF	TRBV20-1	TRBJ2-2
ASRRGLAGAGELF	TRBV14	TRBJ2-2
ASSVATGEGAYEQY	TRBV9	TRBJ2-7
ASRRASGRASYNEQF	TRBV11-2	TRBJ2-1
ASSSGEGQPQH	TRBV12-3/TRBV12-4	TRBJ1-5
AWIQGSSYNEQF	TRBV30	TRBJ2-1
ASSLDWLSEQF	TRBV5-1	TRBJ2-1
ASKTGLPSYEQY	TRBV7-9	TRBJ2-7
ASSYGAEIMNTEAF	TRBV6-5	TRBJ1-1
ASRDSGQPNSPLH	TRBV5-1	TRBJ1-6
ASSDSGQAF	TRBV6-4	TRBJ1-1
ASTWTGPRAGELF	TRBV28	TRBJ2-2
ASSLGDRDYGYT	TRBV5-1	TRBJ1-2
ASSSTPSRAPGELF	TRBV5-5	TRBJ2-2
ASSDLGGSYEQY	TRBV27	TRBJ2-7
ASSLRRAGIGASGTPYEQY	TRBV12-3/TRBV12-4	TRBJ2-7
AITGSSYEQY	TRBV24-1	TRBJ2-7
ASSYRYDSSYEQY	TRBV6-2/TRBV6-3	TRBJ2-7
ASSLGSGHQETQY	TRBV6-5	TRBJ2-5